The clone carrying this T cell receptor (beta chain) was recorded at least ten times. Antigen unknown. The CDR3 is 14 residues long. Germline V CDR1 and CDR2: SGHKS, YYEKEE (reference sequence). The germline V and J ends were trimmed by 2 bases and 0 bases, with 6 bases remaining between them. TCRdb independently ran MiXCR on the 5' RACE reads; one entry per CDR3 protein. The sample includes around 100,000 distinct CDR3 sequences, approximately 5.5% of them seen just once. This specimen comes from a study of T cells after yellow fever vaccination. Overall study results and limits: Peaking faster, on day 5 versus 15, the secondary response was nonetheless weaker.

The chain is built from TRBV5-5 and TRBJ1-5, with D unclear. The sequences come from CD8+ T cells sorted from PBMCs, collected 10 days after the yellow fever booster vaccination. The receptor was isolated from a man between 18 and 35 years old who received the YFV17D yellow fever vaccine. The CDR3 sequence: CASSFFDSNQPQHF. The CDR3 DNA follows: TGTGCCAGCAGCTTTTTCGATAGCAATCAGCCCCAGCATTTT.